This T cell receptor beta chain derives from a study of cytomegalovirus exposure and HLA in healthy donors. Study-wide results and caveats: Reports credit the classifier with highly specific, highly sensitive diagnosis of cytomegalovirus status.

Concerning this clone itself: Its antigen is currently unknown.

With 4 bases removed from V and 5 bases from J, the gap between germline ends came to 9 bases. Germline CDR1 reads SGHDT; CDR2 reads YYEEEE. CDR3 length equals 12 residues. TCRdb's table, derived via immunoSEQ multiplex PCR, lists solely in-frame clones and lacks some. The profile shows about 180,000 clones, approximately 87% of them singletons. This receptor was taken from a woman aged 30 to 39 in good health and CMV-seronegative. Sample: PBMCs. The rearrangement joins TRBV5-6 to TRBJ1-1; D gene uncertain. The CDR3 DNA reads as TGTGCCAGCAGCCTGAGAAGTACTGAAGCTTTCTTT. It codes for CASSLRSTEAFF.